This T cell receptor beta chain was identified in a study of T cell responses to AZD1222 COVID-19 vaccine. Only in-frame clones appear in the TCRdb table, and some are missing; sequencing was by immunoSEQ multiplex PCR. The sample consists of roughly 150,000 clones, about 91% of them appearing once. The CDR3 extends over 14 amino acids. The V gene's germline CDR1 is MNHEY and CDR2 SVGAGI. Between the trimmed V and J ends, which lost 6 bases and 2 bases, there was a span of 14 bases. This specimen consisted of peripheral blood, obtained 28 days after the second AZD1222 dose. The V call is TRBV6-5, the J call TRBJ2-7; D not resolved. The receptor was isolated from an adult who received the AZD1222 COVID-19 vaccine. CDR3 sequence reads: CASSLLTDTYEQYF. The CDR3, as DNA: TGTGCCAGCAGCCTGCTGACCGATACCTACGAGCAGTACTTC.